This T cell receptor beta chain was documented in a study of post-analysis software for immune sequencing data. General observations from the study: With TRBV5-6, TRBV5-1 and TRBV20-1 included, five TRBV segments were more frequent in patients than in controls.

Comment on this clonotype: Its antigen is currently unknown.

With 8 bases removed from V and 3 bases from J, the gap between germline ends came to 14 bases. This CDR3 comprises 14 residues. From germline, CDR1 is MGHDK and CDR2 SYGVNS. TCR beta cDNA libraries had unique molecular identifiers. MiXCR was run by TCRdb on the PCR reads, yielding one entry per CDR3 protein. The sample has about 430,000 distinct CDR3 sequences, more than 30% seen once; the top ten hold 7.6%. The TCR originated in a girl aged 2 to 10 with multiple sclerosis. The rearrangement uses TRBV25-1 and TRBJ2-1; no clear D. The sample comprised blood. CDR3 amino acids: CASGGSRVYNEQFF. CDR3 in DNA: TGTGCCAGCGGCGGAAGTAGGGTCTACAATGAGCAGTTCTTC.